This T cell receptor beta chain comes out of a study of blood T cells in healthy people across ages. A sample-barcoded 5' primer and a J-beta primer mix were used in a second PCR of roughly 7 to 11 cycles. TCRdb reprocessed the 5' RACE reads with MiXCR, giving one entry per CDR3 protein. The sample carries 800,000 to 1,000,000 distinct CDR3 sequences, around 48% recorded once. The CDR3 consists of 14 residues. The germline CDR1 and CDR2 sequences are DFQATT and SNEGSKA (reference sequence). J gave up 2 bases and V 4 bases, and 8 bases lay outside the gene matches. This receptor was identified in a man between 25 and 39 years old in good health. The chain recombines TRBV20-1 with TRBJ2-7; TRBD1 agrees at 7 bases. Sequenced: blood. In DNA form, the CDR3 reads TGCAGTGCTACACACCCCGGGACAGCCTACGAGCAGTACTTC. Protein product: CSATHPGTAYEQYF.